These 28 T cell receptor beta chains were all obtained from the same sample, sequenced in a study of Graves' ophthalmopathy and Graves' hyperthyroidism. The authors amplified TCR beta CDR3 regions from RNA transcripts. The first round was an RT-PCR with HTBI primers, and the second round was a multiplex PCR. TCRdb re-called the multiplex PCR reads with MiXCR, one entry per CDR3 protein. The sample holds more than 1,000,000 distinct CDR3 sequences, about 36% seen once. Sequenced input: peripheral blood or thyroid tissue (not recorded which). The receptor set was obtained from an adult man with Graves' hyperthyroidism.

The sample holds a few counts of this clonotype. V usage is TRBV19 and J usage is TRBJ1-2; D is unclear. Germline V gene data show CDR1 as LNHDA and CDR2 as SQIVND (reference sequence). The length of the CDR3 is 11 residues. Trimming took 1 base from V and 8 from J, leaving 5 bases between them. CDR3 nucleotides: TGTGCCAGTAGTATAGCGGACGGCTACACCTTC. It codes for CASSIADGYTF.

This clonotype was detected a few times. V is TRBV19 and J is TRBJ1-5; D not certain. Germline V CDR1 and CDR2: LNHDA, SQIVND (reference sequence). This CDR3 has 15 residues. V dropped 4 bases and J dropped 4 bases, with 14 bases sitting between them. The CDR3 protein is CASSKYELGNQPQHF. The CDR3 DNA reads TGTGCCAGTAGTAAGTACGAACTTGGAAATCAGCCCCAGCATTTT. Supplemented by reference TRBV19 and TRBJ1-5, the full variable domain reads DGGITQSPKYLFRKEGQNVTLSCEQNLNHDAMYWYRQDPGQGLRLIYYSQIVNDFQKGDIAEGYSVSREKKESFPLTVTSAQKNPTAFYLCASSKYELGNQPQHFGDGTRLSIL.

The chain carries TRBV19 and TRBJ1-5; the D gene is possibly TRBD1 (5 bases). The germline gives CDR1 LNHDA, CDR2 SQIVND (reference sequence). The CDR3 extends over 16 amino acids. Trimming left V 5 bases short and J 0 bases short, with 14 bases between. CDR3 sequence reads: CASSLRGHYSNQPQHF. As DNA, the CDR3 is TGTGCCAGTAGTTTGCGGGGCCACTATAGCAATCAGCCCCAGCATTTT.

This clonotype occurred a few times. V usage is TRBV12-3 or TRBV12-4 and J usage is TRBJ1-5; TRBD1 agrees at 7 bases. This CDR3 contains 15 residues. V trimming: 4 bases; J trimming: 4 bases; junction bases outside the gene matches: 7. The DNA for the CDR3 is TGTGCCAGCAGTTCACAGGGGAGTAGGAATCAGCCCCAGCATTTT. It specifies CASSSQGSRNQPQHF.

The rearrangement uses TRBV10-3 and TRBJ1-1; tentative D call: TRBD1 (6 bases). From germline, CDR1 is ENHRY and CDR2 SYGVKD. The CDR3 consists of 14 residues. Trimming removed 6 bases from V and 8 bases from J, with 19 bases in between. The CDR3 here is CAIRGSGGASEAFF. In nucleotides, the CDR3 is TGTGCCATCAGAGGTAGCGGGGGGGCCTCCGAAGCTTTCTTT.

The sample holds many counts of this clonotype. The V gene is TRBV2, the J gene TRBJ1-2; D unresolved. Germline V gene lookup returns CDR1 SNHLY and CDR2 FYNNEI. The CDR3 runs 14 residues. Trimming took off 2 bases at V and 4 bases at J, with 11 bases between the two ends. This CDR3 is CASSEPERVYGYTF. Written as DNA, the CDR3 is TGTGCCAGCAGTGAACCGGAACGCGTCTATGGCTACACCTTC.

A few counts support this clonotype. The chain employs TRBV20-1 and TRBJ1-1, with unresolved D. Germline V lookup: CDR1 DFQATT, CDR2 SNEGSKA (reference sequence). The CDR3 runs to 12 residues. V was clipped by 5 bases and J by 1 base, with 8 bases between them. The DNA of the CDR3 is TGCAGTGCTGTTACACCGAACACTGAAGCTTTCTTT. Amino acid sequence: CSAVTPNTEAFF.

There are a few counts of this clonotype. V usage is TRBV5-5 and J usage is TRBJ2-7; maybe TRBD2 (6 bases). Looked up from germline, CDR1 is SGHKS and CDR2 is YYEKEE (reference sequence). V was pared by 4 bases and J by 2 bases, with 19 bases between. The CDR3 is made up of 16 amino acids. The CDR3 region is CASSPALIGGTYEQYF. The CDR3 nucleotides read TGTGCCAGCAGCCCGGCCTTGATCGGCGGGACCTACGAGCAGTACTTC.

There are a few counts of this clonotype. The rearrangement uses TRBV16 and TRBJ1-1; a weak D match, TRBD1 (5 bases). Trimming left V 1 base short and J 6 bases short, with 15 bases between. Germline values: CDR1 KGHSY, CDR2 FQNENV. The CDR3 runs 15 residues. CDR3: CASSQLGEGFSEAFF. The CDR3 bases are TGTGCCAGCAGCCAATTGGGTGAGGGGTTTTCTGAAGCTTTCTTT.

This chain connects TRBV5-6 to TRBJ2-1; 9 bases align to TRBD2. V lost 4 bases, J lost 9 bases, and 5 bases stayed unmatched. The germline CDR1 and CDR2 sequences are SGHDT and YYEEEE. The CDR3 is 13 residues long. CDR3 nucleotide sequence: TGTGCCAGCAGCGCAGGACTAGCGACTGAGCAGTTCTTC. It specifies CASSAGLATEQFF.

This clonotype was counted at least ten times. This chain connects TRBV29-1 to TRBJ1-1; D is possibly TRBD1 (5 bases). Germline V gives CDR1 SQVTM, CDR2 ANQGSEA. The CDR3 extends over 13 amino acids. V lost 3 bases, J lost 4 bases, and 12 bases lay in between. The CDR3 reads CSVESRVGTEAFF. The CDR3 region has the DNA TGCAGCGTTGAGAGCAGGGTCGGCACTGAAGCTTTCTTT.

This clonotype was picked up a small number of times. The chain has TRBV6-5 and TRBJ1-1; D is unresolved. Germline V gene sequence: CDR1 MNHEY, CDR2 SVGAGI. The CDR3 consists of 16 residues. Trimming took 2 bases from V and 2 from J, leaving 15 bases between them. In DNA, the CDR3 is TGTGCCAGCAGTTACGCCGGTGGTACAGAAAACACTGAAGCTTTCTTT. Translated, it gives CASSYAGGTENTEAFF.

This clonotype was detected only once. The V call is TRBV2, the J call TRBJ2-7; 8 bases are shared with TRBD1. The germline gives CDR1 SNHLY, CDR2 FYNNEI. Trimming cost V 5 bases and J 0 bases; bases outside gene matches: 9. CDR3 length equals 16 residues. In DNA, the CDR3 is TGTGCCAGCAGTACGCCGCGGGACAGGAGCTCCTACGAGCAGTACTTC. Amino acid sequence: CASSTPRDRSSYEQYF.

A word on this clonotype: Given the absence of the conserved phenylalanine or tryptophan at the CDR3 end, a read error is likely. The DNA is left out, because the CDR3 cannot be placed on it with certainty; the CDR3 is given as TCRdb lists it. This chain connects TRBV7-2 to TRBJ2-2. Counting both end residues, the CDR3 totals 8 amino acids. Germline CDR1 reads SGHTA; CDR2 reads FQGNSA. This chain's CDR3 is CASSSRGA.

This clonotype was seen only once. The CDR3 sequence is CSATGRGAGNTGELFF. The CDR3 nucleotides are TGCAGTGCTACGGGGAGGGGGGCAGGAAACACCGGGGAGCTGTTTTTT. The chain has TRBV20-1 and TRBJ2-2, with D possibly being TRBD2 (7 bases). The CDR3 extends over 16 amino acids. Germline CDR1 reads DFQATT; CDR2 reads SNEGSKA (reference sequence). V gave up 4 bases and J gave up 2 bases, with 17 bases separating them.

With respect to this clonotype: Since a much larger clone is just one base distant, this may be a read error. No conserved phenylalanine or tryptophan is present at the end of the CDR3, so a read error is the likely explanation. The J gene is TRBJ2-7, the V gene TRBV20-1; 9 nucleotides agree with TRBD2. The CDR3 contains 15 residues. Germline assignment: CDR1 DFQATT and CDR2 SNEGSKA (reference sequence). V gave up 0 bases and J gave up 3 bases; unmatched junction bases: 6. The DNA of the CDR3 is TGCAGTGCTAGAGAGTTGGATAGCGGGGGCTACGAGCAGTACCTC. This codes for CSARELDSGGYEQYL.

The rearrangement uses TRBV10-3 and TRBJ1-1; a possible D gene is TRBD1 (5 bases). Trimming took 8 bases from V and 4 from J, leaving 17 bases between them. The CDR3 runs 14 residues. In germline, CDR1 is ENHRY, CDR2 SYGVKD. For the CDR3, the DNA is TGTGCCATCGGGATCGGGGGGGACTCCACTGAAGCTTTCTTT. It is translated as CAIGIGGDSTEAFF.

CDR3 in DNA: TGTGCCAGCAGTTTTGAGCGGGGCTACGAGCAGTACTTC. This gives the protein CASSFERGYEQYF. The rearrangement links TRBV28 to TRBJ2-7, with 7 bases aligning to TRBD2. The CDR3 has 13 residues. Germline assignment: CDR1 MDHEN and CDR2 SYDVKM. V lost 3 bases and J lost 3; bases outside the gene matches: 2. Full variable domain (missing parts from reference TRBV28 and TRBJ2-7): DVKVTQSSRYLVKRTGEKVFLECVQDMDHENMFWYRQDPGLGLRLIYFSYDVKMKEKGDIPEGYSVSREKKERFSLILESASTNQTSMYLCASSFERGYEQYFGPGTRLTVT.

This clonotype was recorded many times. V is TRBV20-1 and J is TRBJ2-5; 11 bases line up with TRBD2. Looked up from germline, CDR1 is DFQATT and CDR2 is SNEGSKA (reference sequence). The V and J ends lost 3 bases and 1 base, in that order; junction bases with no gene match: 10. The CDR3 runs to 17 residues. The CDR3 spells CSASAGTSGSAQETQYF. CDR3 coding DNA: TGCAGTGCTAGTGCCGGGACTAGCGGATCAGCCCAAGAGACCCAGTACTTC.

This clonotype was found many times. This sequence joins TRBV20-1 and TRBJ1-1; the D is unclear. The germline gives CDR1 DFQATT, CDR2 SNEGSKA (reference sequence). The CDR3 runs 13 residues. V lost 3 bases, J lost 1 base, and 9 bases lay in between. CDR3 sequence (DNA): TGCAGTGCTAGGTTCAGGCCGAACACTGAAGCTTTCTTT. Translating it yields CSARFRPNTEAFF.

Remarks on this clonotype: This sequence may be a read error, since a much larger clone differs from it by one base. The chain is built from TRBV14 and TRBJ2-7, with D perhaps TRBD1 or TRBD2 (5 bases each). The CDR3 runs to 13 residues. Germline assignment: CDR1 SGHDN and CDR2 FVKESK. The CDR3 reads CASKGRSSYEQCF. In DNA, the CDR3 is TGTGCCAGCAAGGGACGGAGCTCCTACGAGCAGTGCTTC.

This clonotype was seen only a few times. No DNA is shown, since the ends of the CDR3 on it are uncertain; the CDR3 is the one TCRdb lists. The V gene is TRBV25-1, the J gene TRBJ1-2; no check of the table's D call, TRBD1, against the DNA was made. The CDR3 spans 21 amino acids, including both terminal residues. Germline V gene sequence: CDR1 MGHDK, CDR2 SYGVNS. The chain's CDR3 is CASSIYLCSVVPQGATYGYTF.

This clonotype was counted between two and nine times. The rearrangement uses TRBV5-6 and TRBJ2-7; D is possibly TRBD1 (6 bases). The CDR3 is made up of 14 amino acids. The germline gives CDR1 SGHDT, CDR2 YYEEEE. The V end lost 0 bases, the J end lost 5 bases, and 12 bases lay between the germline ends. CDR3 amino acids: CASSLGQAWNEQYF. DNA of the CDR3: TGTGCCAGCAGCTTGGGACAGGCCTGGAACGAGCAGTACTTC.

This clonotype was seen many times. J is TRBJ1-3 and V is TRBV20-1; D is unclear. Germline CDR1 and CDR2: DFQATT and SNEGSKA (reference sequence). The CDR3 length is 13 residues. V was pared by 3 bases and J by 2 bases, with 8 bases between. CDR3 loop: CSASGETGNTIYF. CDR3 bases: TGCAGTGCTAGTGGGGAAACTGGAAACACCATATATTTT.

This chain joins TRBV5-1 and TRBJ1-6; 8 positions match TRBD1. The CDR3 is 16 amino acids. The germline gives CDR1 SGHRS, CDR2 YFSETQ. The V and J ends lost 2 bases and 6 bases, in that order; junction bases with no gene match: 7. The CDR3 sequence: CASSLGWTGPNSPLHF. The CDR3 coding sequence is TGCGCCAGCAGCTTAGGATGGACAGGGCCTAATTCACCCCTCCACTTT.

Notes on this clonotype: A read error may be the cause here, since a much bigger clone is one base away. Since the CDR3 does not end with the conserved phenylalanine or tryptophan, this likely comes from a read error. The chain recombines TRBV29-1 with TRBJ1-5; D unresolved. Germline V gene lookup returns CDR1 SQVTM and CDR2 ANQGSEA. V dropped 4 bases and J dropped 1 base, with 8 bases sitting between them. The CDR3 length is 13 residues. The CDR3, as DNA: TGCAGCGTTGTCGAGGTCAGCAATCAGCCCCAGCATCTT. It translates to CSVVEVSNQPQHL.

The chain uses TRBV15 and TRBJ2-5; possible D gene TRBD1, 6 bases. Looked up from germline, CDR1 is LNHNV and CDR2 is YYDKDF (reference sequence). Trimming pared 5 bases from V and 0 bases from J, leaving 16 bases between. This CDR3 spans 16 amino acids. The CDR3 is CATSALEQGHQETQYF. CDR3 in DNA: TGTGCCACCAGCGCCTTGGAACAGGGCCACCAAGAGACCCAGTACTTC.

This clonotype was recorded many times. The chain is built from TRBV7-6 and TRBJ2-5, with D tentatively TRBD1 (5 bases). V dropped 4 bases and J dropped 3 bases, with 6 bases sitting between them. Germline V gene lookup returns CDR1 SGHVS and CDR2 FNYEAQ. The CDR3 is 12 residues long. CDR3 DNA: TGTGCCAGCAGCTGGGGCGAAGAGACCCAGTACTTC. Translating gives CASSWGEETQYF. Variable domain in full (rest from reference TRBV7-6 and TRBJ2-5): GAGVSQSPRYKVTKRGQDVALRCDPISGHVSLYWYRQALGQGPEFLTYFNYEAQQDKSGLPNDRFSAERPEGSISTLTIQRTEQRDSAMYRCASSWGEETQYFGPGTRLLVL.